The T cell receptor (beta chain) described here comes from a study of CD8+ T cells in alopecia areata. Whole-study findings and limits: The study found higher clonality in lesional than normal scalp, especially in alopecia totalis/universalis. Tofacitinib produced a significant decrease in scalp clonality and in expanded CD8+ clones among the top 100.

A word on this clone: Its target is not known.

CDR3 length: 14 residues. Trimming removed 0 bases from V and 2 bases from J, with 9 bases in between. Looked up from germline, CDR1 is SGHRS and CDR2 is YFSETQ. As for treatment: oral pan-JAK inhibitor, 5-10 mg twice daily. RNA was isolated and reverse transcribed to cDNA, the sequencing template. Profiling relied on immunoSEQ multiplex PCR, and the TCRdb table lists in-frame clones only, not all of them. The sample shows 75,000 to 80,000 clones, around 61% of them seen only once. The sequencing here drew on CD8+ T cells sorted from blood, taken at week 24, from a patient treated with tofacitinib. This clonotype originated in a human donor with alopecia areata. V is TRBV5-1 and J is TRBJ2-7, with D unresolved. In nucleotides, the CDR3 is TGCGCCAGCAGCTTGGTTTCAGGAGCCTACGAGCAGTACTTC. This sequence encodes CASSLVSGAYEQYF.